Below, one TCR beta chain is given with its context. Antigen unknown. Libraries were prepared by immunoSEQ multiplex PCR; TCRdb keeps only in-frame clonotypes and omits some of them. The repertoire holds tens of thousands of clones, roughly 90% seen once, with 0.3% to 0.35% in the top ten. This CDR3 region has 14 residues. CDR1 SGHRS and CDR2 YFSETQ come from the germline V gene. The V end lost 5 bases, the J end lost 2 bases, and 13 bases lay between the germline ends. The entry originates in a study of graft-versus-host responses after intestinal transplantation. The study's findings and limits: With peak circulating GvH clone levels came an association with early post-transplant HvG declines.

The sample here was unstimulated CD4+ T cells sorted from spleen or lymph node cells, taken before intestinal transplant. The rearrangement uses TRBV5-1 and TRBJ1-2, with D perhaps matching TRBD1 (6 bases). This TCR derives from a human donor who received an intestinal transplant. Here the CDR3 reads CASRRTVGNYGYTF. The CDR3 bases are TGCGCCAGCAGGAGGACAGTGGGCAACTATGGCTACACCTTC.